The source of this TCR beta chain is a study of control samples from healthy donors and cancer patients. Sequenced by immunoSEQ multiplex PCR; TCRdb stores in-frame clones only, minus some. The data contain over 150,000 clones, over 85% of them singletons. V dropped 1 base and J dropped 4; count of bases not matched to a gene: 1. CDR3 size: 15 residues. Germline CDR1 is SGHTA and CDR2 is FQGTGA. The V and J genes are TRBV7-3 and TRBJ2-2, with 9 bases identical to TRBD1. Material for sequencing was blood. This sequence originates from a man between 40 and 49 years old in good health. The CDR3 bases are TGTGCCAGCAGCTTAAGGGGACAGGGCACCGGGGAGCTGTTTTTT. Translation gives CASSLRGQGTGELFF. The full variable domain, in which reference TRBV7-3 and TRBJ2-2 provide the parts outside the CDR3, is GAGVSQTPSNKVTEKGKYVELRCDPISGHTALYWYRQSLGQGPEFLIYFQGTGAADDSGLPNDRFFAVRPEGSVSTLKIQRTERGDSAVYLCASSLRGQGTGELFFGEGSRLTVL.